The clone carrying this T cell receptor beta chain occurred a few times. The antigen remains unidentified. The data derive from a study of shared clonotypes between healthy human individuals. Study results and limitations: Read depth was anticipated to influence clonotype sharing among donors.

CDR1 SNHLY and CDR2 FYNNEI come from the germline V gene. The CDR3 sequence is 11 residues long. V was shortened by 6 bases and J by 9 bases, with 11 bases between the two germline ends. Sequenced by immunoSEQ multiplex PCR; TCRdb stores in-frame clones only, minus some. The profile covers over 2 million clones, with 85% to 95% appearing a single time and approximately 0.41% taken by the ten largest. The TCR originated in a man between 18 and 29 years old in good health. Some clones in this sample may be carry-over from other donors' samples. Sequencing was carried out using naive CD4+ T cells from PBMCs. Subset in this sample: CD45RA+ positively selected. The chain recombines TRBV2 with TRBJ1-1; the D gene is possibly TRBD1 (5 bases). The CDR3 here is CASRGDGKAFF. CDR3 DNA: TGTGCCAGCAGGGGGGACGGGAAAGCTTTCTTT.